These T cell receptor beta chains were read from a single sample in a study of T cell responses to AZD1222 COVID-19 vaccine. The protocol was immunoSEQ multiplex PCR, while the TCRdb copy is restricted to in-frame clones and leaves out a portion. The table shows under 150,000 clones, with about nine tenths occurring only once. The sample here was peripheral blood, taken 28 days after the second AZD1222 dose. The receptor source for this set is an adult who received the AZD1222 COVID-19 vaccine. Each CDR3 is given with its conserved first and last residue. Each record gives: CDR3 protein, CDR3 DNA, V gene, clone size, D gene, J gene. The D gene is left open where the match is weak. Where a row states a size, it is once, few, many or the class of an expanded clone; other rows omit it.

cdr3_aa: CASSPRQESNTEAFF; cdr3_nt: TGTGCCAGCTCACCAAGACAGGAGTCGAACACTGAAGCTTTCTTT; v_call: TRBV18; clone_size: -; d_call: -; j_call: TRBJ1-1
cdr3_aa: CASSQDAPGAGGANVLTF; cdr3_nt: TGCGCCAGCAGCCAAGATGCACCGGGGGCAGGGGGGGCCAACGTCCTGACTTTC; v_call: TRBV4-1; clone_size: -; d_call: -; j_call: TRBJ2-6
cdr3_aa: CAWSKELVRSPLHF; cdr3_nt: TGTGCCTGGAGTAAGGAGCTGGTAAGGTCACCCCTCCACTTT; v_call: TRBV30; clone_size: once; d_call: -; j_call: TRBJ1-6
cdr3_aa: CASSQGQLVEAFF; cdr3_nt: TGTGCCAGCAGCCAGGGGCAGTTGGTTGAAGCTTTCTTT; v_call: TRBV7-9; clone_size: -; d_call: -; j_call: TRBJ1-1
cdr3_aa: CASRCTGGHLFAFF; cdr3_nt: TGCGCCAGCAGGTGTACAGGGGGCCATCTCTTCGCATTCTTT; v_call: TRBV23-1; clone_size: -; d_call: TRBD1; j_call: TRBJ1-1
cdr3_aa: CASRGDWNTEAFF; cdr3_nt: TGTGCCAGCCGGGGAGATTGGAACACTGAAGCTTTCTTT; v_call: TRBV2; clone_size: -; d_call: -; j_call: TRBJ1-1
cdr3_aa: CASSHEGGYGYTF; cdr3_nt: TGTGCCAGCAGTCATGAAGGGGGATATGGCTACACCTTC; v_call: TRBV27; clone_size: -; d_call: -; j_call: TRBJ1-2
cdr3_aa: CASSYSEPQPQHF; cdr3_nt: TGTGCCAGCAGTTACTCGGAGCCGCAGCCCCAGCATTTT; v_call: TRBV6-2/TRBV6-3; clone_size: -; d_call: -; j_call: TRBJ1-5
cdr3_aa: CASGGERSPLHF; cdr3_nt: TGTGCCAGCGGGGGGGAACGCTCACCCCTCCACTTT; v_call: TRBV2; clone_size: -; d_call: -; j_call: TRBJ1-6
cdr3_aa: CAWTPRGGTETYEQYF; cdr3_nt: TGTGCCTGGACCCCCCGAGGTGGGACGGAGACCTACGAGCAGTACTTC; v_call: TRBV30; clone_size: -; d_call: -; j_call: TRBJ2-7
cdr3_aa: CSASRASGPSPSTDTQYF; cdr3_nt: TGCAGTGCTAGTCGGGCTAGCGGGCCGTCCCCTAGCACAGATACGCAGTATTTT; v_call: TRBV20-1; clone_size: once; d_call: TRBD2; j_call: TRBJ2-3
cdr3_aa: CASSVGWGNQPQHF; cdr3_nt: TGTGCCAGCAGCGTAGGGTGGGGGAACCAGCCCCAGCATTTT; v_call: TRBV9; clone_size: -; d_call: -; j_call: TRBJ1-5
cdr3_aa: CASSPRSSLF; cdr3_nt: TGTGCCAGCAGTCCCCGATCGAGTCTGTTC; v_call: TRBV14; clone_size: once; d_call: -; j_call: TRBJ1-1
cdr3_aa: CSVLTSGRGYEQYF; cdr3_nt: TGCAGCGTTTTGACTAGCGGGAGAGGTTACGAGCAGTACTTC; v_call: TRBV29-1; clone_size: -; d_call: TRBD2; j_call: TRBJ2-7
cdr3_aa: CASSHSPGTSNSNYGYTF; cdr3_nt: TGTGCCAGCTCACACTCCCCCGGGACATCGAACAGTAACTATGGCTACACCTTC; v_call: TRBV18; clone_size: -; d_call: -; j_call: TRBJ1-2